This T cell receptor (beta chain) was recorded in a study of cytomegalovirus exposure and HLA in healthy donors. Looking at the study overall: Out of roughly 200 million T cells, an earlier analysis found more than 95 million unique TCR beta sequences in total.

Germline assignment: CDR1 GTSNPN and CDR2 SVGIG (reference sequence). The CDR3 extends over 13 amino acids. Germline trimming cut 4 bases from V and 6 bases from J; bases unmatched to any gene: 7. About this clone: Its target is not known.

Study-level findings and limits: It has been reported that TCR beta sequences accurately predicted the HLA-A and HLA-B alleles of most subjects. In an earlier analysis, about 87% or about 30%: the productive usage of most TCR beta V segments. The classifier reportedly diagnosed cytomegalovirus status with high sensitivity and specificity.

Both 60 Vbeta primers and 13 Jbeta primers went into the PCR. Some clones are missing from TCRdb's copy, which holds only in-frame ones; the method was immunoSEQ multiplex PCR. The sample consists of 130,000 or so clones, about four fifths of them appearing once. The TCR comes from a woman between 40 and 50 years old in good health and CMV-seronegative. Sequencing was carried out using PBMCs. This chain uses TRBV30 with TRBJ1-2, with 8 bases aligning to TRBD1. The CDR3 coding sequence is TGTGCCTGGACCGTCGGACAGGGCGATGGCTACACCTTC. This codes for CAWTVGQGDGYTF.